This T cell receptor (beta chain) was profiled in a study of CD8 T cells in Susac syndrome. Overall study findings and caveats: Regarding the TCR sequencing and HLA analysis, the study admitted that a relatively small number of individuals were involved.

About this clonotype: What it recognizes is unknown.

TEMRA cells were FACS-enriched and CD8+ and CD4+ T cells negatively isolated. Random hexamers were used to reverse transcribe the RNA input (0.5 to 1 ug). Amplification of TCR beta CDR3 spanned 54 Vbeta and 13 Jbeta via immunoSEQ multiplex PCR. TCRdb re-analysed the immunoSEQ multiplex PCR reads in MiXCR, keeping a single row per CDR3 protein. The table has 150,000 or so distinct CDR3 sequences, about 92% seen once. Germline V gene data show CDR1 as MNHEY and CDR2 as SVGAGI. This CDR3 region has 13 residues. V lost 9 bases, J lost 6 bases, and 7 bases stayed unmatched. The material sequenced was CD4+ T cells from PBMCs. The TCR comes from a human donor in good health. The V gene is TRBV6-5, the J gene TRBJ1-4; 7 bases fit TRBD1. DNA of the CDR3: TGTGCCAGTGCTAGGGGGACAGATGAAAAACTGTTTTTT. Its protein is CASARGTDEKLFF.